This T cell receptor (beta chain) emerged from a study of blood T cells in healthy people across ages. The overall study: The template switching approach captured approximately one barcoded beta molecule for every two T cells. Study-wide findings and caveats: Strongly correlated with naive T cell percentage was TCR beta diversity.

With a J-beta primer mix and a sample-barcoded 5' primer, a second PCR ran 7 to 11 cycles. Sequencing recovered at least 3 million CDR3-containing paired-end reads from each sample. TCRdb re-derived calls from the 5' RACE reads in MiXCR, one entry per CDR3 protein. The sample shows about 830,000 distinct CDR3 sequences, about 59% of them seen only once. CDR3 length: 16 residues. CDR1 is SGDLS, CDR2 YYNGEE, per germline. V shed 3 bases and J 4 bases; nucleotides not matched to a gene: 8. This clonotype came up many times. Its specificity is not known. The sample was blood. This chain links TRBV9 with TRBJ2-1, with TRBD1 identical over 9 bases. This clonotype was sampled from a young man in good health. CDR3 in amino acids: CASSALGQGLYNEQFF. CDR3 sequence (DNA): TGTGCCAGCAGCGCTCTGGGACAGGGATTGTACAATGAGCAGTTCTTC. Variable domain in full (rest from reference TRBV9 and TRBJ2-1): DSGVTQTPKHLITATGQRVTLRCSPRSGDLSVYWYQQSLDQGLQFLIQYYNGEERAKGNILERFSAQQFPDLHSELNLSSLELGDSALYFCASSALGQGLYNEQFFGPGTRLTVL.